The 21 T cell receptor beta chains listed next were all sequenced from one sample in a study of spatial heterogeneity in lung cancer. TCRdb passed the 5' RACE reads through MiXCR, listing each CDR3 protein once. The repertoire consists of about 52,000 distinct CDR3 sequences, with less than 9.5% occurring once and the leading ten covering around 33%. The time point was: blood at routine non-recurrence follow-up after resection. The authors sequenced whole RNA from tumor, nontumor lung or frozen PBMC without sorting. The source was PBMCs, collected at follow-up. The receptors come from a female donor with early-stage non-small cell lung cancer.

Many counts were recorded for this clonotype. CDR3 in DNA: TGTGCCAGCTCACCCGTCGGGAGGGCCGGCTACGAGCAGTACTTC. Translating gives CASSPVGRAGYEQYF. This chain links TRBV18 with TRBJ2-7, with 8 positions matching TRBD2. The CDR3 sequence is 15 residues long. CDR1 and CDR2 (germline): KGHSH, LQKENI. Trimming cost V 3 bases and J 3 bases; bases outside gene matches: 7.

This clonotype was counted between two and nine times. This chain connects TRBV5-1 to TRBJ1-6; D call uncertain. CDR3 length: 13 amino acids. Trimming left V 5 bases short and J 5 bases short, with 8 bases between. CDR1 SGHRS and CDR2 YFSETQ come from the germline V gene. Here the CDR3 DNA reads TGCGCCAGCAGGAACCTTGATAATTCACCCCTCCACTTT. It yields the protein CASRNLDNSPLHF. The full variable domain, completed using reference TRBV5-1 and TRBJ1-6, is KAGVTQTPRYLIKTRGQQVTLSCSPISGHRSVSWYQQTPGQGLQFLFEYFSETQRNKGNFPGRFSGRQFSNSRSEMNVSTLELGDSALYLCASRNLDNSPLHFGNGTRLTVT.

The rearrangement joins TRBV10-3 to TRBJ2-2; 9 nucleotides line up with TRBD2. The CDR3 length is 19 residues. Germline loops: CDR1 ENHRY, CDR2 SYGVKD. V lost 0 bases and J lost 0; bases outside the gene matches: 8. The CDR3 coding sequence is TGTGCCATCAGTGAGTCTAGCGGGGGAGCATCCGCGAACACCGGGGAGCTGTTTTTT. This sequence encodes CAISESSGGASANTGELFF.

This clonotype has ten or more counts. CDR3 DNA sequence: TGTGCCAGCACCGTCTGGGCTAACTATGGCTACACCTTC. This encodes CASTVWANYGYTF. This chain links TRBV5-6 with TRBJ1-2, with D hard to call. CDR1 is SGHDT and CDR2 is YYEEEE in the germline V gene. Trimming removed 6 bases from V and 0 bases from J, with 9 bases in between. CDR3 size: 13 residues.

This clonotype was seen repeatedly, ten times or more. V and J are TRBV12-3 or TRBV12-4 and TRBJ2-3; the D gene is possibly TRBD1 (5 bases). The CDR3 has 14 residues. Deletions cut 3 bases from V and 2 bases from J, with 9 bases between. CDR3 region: CASSLTVITDTQYF. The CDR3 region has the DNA TGTGCCAGCAGTTTGACAGTCATCACAGATACGCAGTATTTT.

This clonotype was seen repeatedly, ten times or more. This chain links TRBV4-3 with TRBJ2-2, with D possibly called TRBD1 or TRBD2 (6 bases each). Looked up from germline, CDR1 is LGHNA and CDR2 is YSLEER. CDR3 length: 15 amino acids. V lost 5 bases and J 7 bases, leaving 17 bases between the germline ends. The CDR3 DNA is TGCGCCAGCAGCGGCGGGAAGACAGGAGTCGGGGAGCTGTTTTTT. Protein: CASSGGKTGVGELFF.

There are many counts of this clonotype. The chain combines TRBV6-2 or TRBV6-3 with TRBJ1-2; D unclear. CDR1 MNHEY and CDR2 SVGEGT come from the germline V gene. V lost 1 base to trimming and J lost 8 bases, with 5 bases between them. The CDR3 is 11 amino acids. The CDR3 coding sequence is TGTGCCAGCAGTTACTTGGACGGCTACACCTTC. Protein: CASSYLDGYTF.

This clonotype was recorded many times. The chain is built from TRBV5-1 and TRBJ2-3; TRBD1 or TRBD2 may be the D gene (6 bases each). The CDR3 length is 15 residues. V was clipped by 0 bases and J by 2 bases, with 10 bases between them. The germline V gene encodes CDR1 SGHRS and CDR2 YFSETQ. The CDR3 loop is CASSLGGATTDTQYF. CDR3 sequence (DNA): TGCGCCAGCAGCTTGGGGGGGGCAACCACAGATACGCAGTATTTT. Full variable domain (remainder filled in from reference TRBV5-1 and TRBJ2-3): KAGVTQTPRYLIKTRGQQVTLSCSPISGHRSVSWYQQTPGQGLQFLFEYFSETQRNKGNFPGRFSGRQFSNSRSEMNVSTLELGDSALYLCASSLGGATTDTQYFGPGTRLTVL.

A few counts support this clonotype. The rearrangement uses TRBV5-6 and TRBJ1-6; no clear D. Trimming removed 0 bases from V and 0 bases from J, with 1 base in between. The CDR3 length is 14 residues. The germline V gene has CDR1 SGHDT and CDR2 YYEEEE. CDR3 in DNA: TGTGCCAGCAGCTTGGTCTCCTATAATTCACCCCTCCACTTT. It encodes CASSLVSYNSPLHF.

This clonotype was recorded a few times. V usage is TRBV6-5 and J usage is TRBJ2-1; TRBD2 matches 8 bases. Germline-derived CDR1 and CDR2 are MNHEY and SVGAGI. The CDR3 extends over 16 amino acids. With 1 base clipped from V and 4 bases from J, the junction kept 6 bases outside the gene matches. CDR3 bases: TGTGCCAGCAGTTACTATCCTAGCGGGCAATACAATGAGCAGTTCTTC. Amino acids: CASSYYPSGQYNEQFF.

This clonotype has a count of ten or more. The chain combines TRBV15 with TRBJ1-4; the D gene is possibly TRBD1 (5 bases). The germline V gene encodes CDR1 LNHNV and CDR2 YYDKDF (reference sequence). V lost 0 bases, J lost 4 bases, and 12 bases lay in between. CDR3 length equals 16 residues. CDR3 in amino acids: CATSRDPGRGNEKLFF. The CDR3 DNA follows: TGTGCCACCAGCAGAGATCCAGGGCGGGGTAATGAAAAACTGTTTTTT.

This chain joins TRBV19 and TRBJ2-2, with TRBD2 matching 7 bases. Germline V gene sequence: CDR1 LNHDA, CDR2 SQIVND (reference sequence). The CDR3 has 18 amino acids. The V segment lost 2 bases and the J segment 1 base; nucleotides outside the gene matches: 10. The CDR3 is CASSIPGTTPRNTGELFF. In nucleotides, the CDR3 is TGTGCCAGTAGTATACCCGGGACTACCCCTAGGAACACCGGGGAGCTGTTTTTT.

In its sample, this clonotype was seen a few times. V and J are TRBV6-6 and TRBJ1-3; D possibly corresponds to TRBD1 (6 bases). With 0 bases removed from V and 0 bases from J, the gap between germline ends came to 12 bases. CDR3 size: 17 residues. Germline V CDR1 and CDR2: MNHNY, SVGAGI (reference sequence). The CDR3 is CASSYSNRANSGNTIYF. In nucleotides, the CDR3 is TGTGCCAGCAGTTACTCAAACAGGGCCAACTCTGGAAACACCATATATTTT.

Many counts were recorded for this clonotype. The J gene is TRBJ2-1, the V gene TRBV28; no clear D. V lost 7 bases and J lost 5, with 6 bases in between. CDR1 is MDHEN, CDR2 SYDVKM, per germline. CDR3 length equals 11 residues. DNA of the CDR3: TGTGCCAGCATTGGAAACAATGAGCAGTTCTTC. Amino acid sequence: CASIGNNEQFF.

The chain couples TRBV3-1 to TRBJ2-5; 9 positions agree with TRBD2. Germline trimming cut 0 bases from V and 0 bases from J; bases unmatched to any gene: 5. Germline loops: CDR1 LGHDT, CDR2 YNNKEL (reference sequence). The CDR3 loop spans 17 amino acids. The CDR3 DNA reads TGTGCCAGCAGCCAAGAACTCACTAGCGGGCACCAAGAGACCCAGTACTTC. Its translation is CASSQELTSGHQETQYF.

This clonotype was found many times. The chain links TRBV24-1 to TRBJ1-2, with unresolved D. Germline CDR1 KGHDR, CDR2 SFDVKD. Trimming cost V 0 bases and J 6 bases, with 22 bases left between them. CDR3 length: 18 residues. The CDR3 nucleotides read TGTGCCACCAGTGATTTGTACCGAAGGGTGTCACAGCCGCATGGCTACACCTTC. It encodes CATSDLYRRVSQPHGYTF.

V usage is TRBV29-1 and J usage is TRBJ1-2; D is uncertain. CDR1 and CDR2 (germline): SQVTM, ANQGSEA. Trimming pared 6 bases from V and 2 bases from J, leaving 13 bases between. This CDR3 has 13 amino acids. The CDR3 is CSVNTRGNYGYTF. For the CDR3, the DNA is TGCAGCGTCAATACACGGGGAAACTATGGCTACACCTTC.

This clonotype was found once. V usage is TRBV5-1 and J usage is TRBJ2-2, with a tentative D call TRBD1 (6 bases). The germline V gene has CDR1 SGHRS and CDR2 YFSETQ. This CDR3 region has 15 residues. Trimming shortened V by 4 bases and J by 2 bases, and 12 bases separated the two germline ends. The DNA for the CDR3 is TGCGCCAGCAGCCAGAAGGACAGAAACACCGGGGAGCTGTTTTTT. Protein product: CASSQKDRNTGELFF. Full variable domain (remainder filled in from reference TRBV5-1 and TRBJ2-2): KAGVTQTPRYLIKTRGQQVTLSCSPISGHRSVSWYQQTPGQGLQFLFEYFSETQRNKGNFPGRFSGRQFSNSRSEMNVSTLELGDSALYLCASSQKDRNTGELFFGEGSRLTVL.

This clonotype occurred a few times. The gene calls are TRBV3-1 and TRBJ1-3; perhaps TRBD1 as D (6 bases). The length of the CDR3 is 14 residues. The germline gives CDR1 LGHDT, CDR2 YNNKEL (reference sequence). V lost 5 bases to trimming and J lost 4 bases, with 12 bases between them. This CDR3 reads CASSLRGQGNTIYF. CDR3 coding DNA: TGTGCCAGCAGCTTGAGAGGACAGGGAAACACCATATATTTT.

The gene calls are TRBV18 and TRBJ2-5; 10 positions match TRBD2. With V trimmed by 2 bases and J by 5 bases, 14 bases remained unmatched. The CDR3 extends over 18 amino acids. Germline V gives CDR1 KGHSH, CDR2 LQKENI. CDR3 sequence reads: CASSPTLAGAAQEETQYF. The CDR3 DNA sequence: TGTGCCAGCTCACCAACCCTAGCGGGGGCGGCTCAGGAGGAGACCCAGTACTTC.

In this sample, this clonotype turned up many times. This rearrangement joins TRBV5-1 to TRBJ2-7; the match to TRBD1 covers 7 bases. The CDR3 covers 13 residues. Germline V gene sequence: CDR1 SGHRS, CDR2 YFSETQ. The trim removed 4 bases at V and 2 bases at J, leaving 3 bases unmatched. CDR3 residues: CASSLTGTYEQYF. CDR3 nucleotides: TGCGCCAGCAGCCTGACAGGGACCTACGAGCAGTACTTC.